One TCR beta chain is described in this entry. The antigen remains unidentified. These data are taken from a study of beta chain features in type 1 diabetes. Study conclusions and caveats: Lower insertion and higher deletion counts appeared at VDJ junctions in type 1 diabetes patients. Shorter TCRB CDR3s, moderately but significantly so, were found in Type 1 diabetes patients in all four CD4+ subsets. The similarity of naive, central memory and Treg TCRB repertoires appeared greater among patients than among healthy donors.

Of the isolated RNA, all was reverse transcribed, and so the sequenced material was expressed TCRB transcripts. Generated by immunoSEQ multiplex PCR, the TCRdb table keeps only in-frame clones and is missing some. The profile covers about 160,000 clones, with around 63% appearing a single time and 0.08% to 0.09% taken by the ten largest. V was shortened by 1 base and J by 4 bases, with 11 bases between the two germline ends. This CDR3 has 15 amino acids. Germline V CDR1 and CDR2: SEHNR, FQNEAQ (reference sequence). The sample consisted of naive CD4+ T cells from blood. The source of this sequence is a man between 25 and 39 years old with type 1 diabetes. The genes are TRBV7-9 and TRBJ2-4; TRBD1 might be the D (5 bases). Here the CDR3 reads CASSLGQNDKNIQYF. DNA for the CDR3: TGTGCCAGCAGCTTAGGACAGAACGATAAAAACATTCAGTACTTC.